Listed below are T cell receptor beta chains from one sample, sequenced in a study of cytomegalovirus exposure and HLA in healthy donors. Clones were sequenced by immunoSEQ multiplex PCR, and TCRdb holds only the in-frame ones, with some missing. The top ten hold about 6.7% of the sample, which has around 130,000 clones, approximately 85% seen once. The sequencing sample was made of PBMCs. The receptors were sampled from a woman aged 30 to 39 in good health and CMV-seropositive. The CDR3 runs from the conserved cysteine through the conserved F or W. The D gene is left open where the match is weak.

j_call: TRBJ2-1
v_call: TRBV20-1
d_call: .
cdr3_aa: CSARMSNEQFF
cdr3_nt: TGCAGTGCTAGAATGAGTAATGAGCAGTTCTTC

j_call: TRBJ2-1
v_call: TRBV4-2
d_call: TRBD2
cdr3_aa: CASSQDVGGAYNEQFF
cdr3_nt: TGTGCCAGCAGCCAAGATGTCGGGGGGGCCTACAATGAGCAGTTCTTC

j_call: TRBJ1-3
v_call: TRBV19
d_call: TRBD1
cdr3_aa: CASSSPGQPSGNTIYF
cdr3_nt: TGTGCCAGTAGTAGTCCGGGACAGCCCTCTGGAAACACCATATATTTT

j_call: TRBJ2-5
v_call: TRBV5-1
d_call: .
cdr3_aa: CASSFPGEETQYF
cdr3_nt: TGCGCCAGCAGCTTTCCCGGGGAAGAGACCCAGTACTTC

j_call: TRBJ2-7
v_call: TRBV2
d_call: .
cdr3_aa: CASAAVYEQYF
cdr3_nt: TGTGCCAGCGCAGCGGTCTACGAGCAGTACTTC

j_call: TRBJ2-1
v_call: TRBV5-1
d_call: TRBD2
cdr3_aa: CASSPAGLAGINEQFF
cdr3_nt: TGCGCCAGCAGCCCCGCCGGACTAGCGGGGATCAATGAGCAGTTCTTC

j_call: TRBJ2-3
v_call: TRBV2
d_call: .
cdr3_aa: CASETPSTDTQYF
cdr3_nt: TGTGCCAGCGAAACACCGAGCACAGATACGCAGTATTTT

j_call: TRBJ1-2
v_call: TRBV15
d_call: .
cdr3_aa: CATSLRLGGGYTF
cdr3_nt: TGTGCCACCAGCCTACGTTTGGGCGGGGGCTACACCTTC

j_call: TRBJ1-2
v_call: TRBV18
d_call: .
cdr3_aa: CASSPPQINYGYTF
cdr3_nt: TGTGCCAGCTCACCCCCTCAGATAAACTATGGCTACACCTTC

j_call: TRBJ2-1
v_call: TRBV10-3
d_call: TRBD1
cdr3_aa: CAISEPGQVGNEQFF
cdr3_nt: TGTGCCATCAGTGAGCCGGGACAGGTAGGGAATGAGCAGTTCTTC

j_call: TRBJ2-3
v_call: TRBV5-4
d_call: TRBD2
cdr3_aa: CASSSPGLAGEWDTQYF
cdr3_nt: TGTGCCAGCAGTAGTCCGGGACTAGCGGGAGAGTGGGATACGCAGTATTTT

j_call: TRBJ2-1
v_call: TRBV5-1
d_call: TRBD1
cdr3_aa: CASSPGGQGFGEQFF
cdr3_nt: TGCGCCAGCAGCCCGGGGGGACAGGGCTTCGGTGAGCAGTTCTTC